A single sample is the source of the 22 T cell receptor beta chains below, sequenced in a study of blood T cell repertoires in COVID-19. The assay was immunoSEQ multiplex PCR, and TCRdb's table has in-frame clones only and misses some. The sample lists approximately 300,000 clones; under 90% were seen once. Sequencing was done on a sample of PBMCs or T cells enriched from blood (not recorded which). The source is a man between 60 and 70 years old who had recovered from COVID-19.

For this clone: A read error may account for a junction end that differs from germline. The rearrangement uses TRBV5-4 and TRBJ2-1; 7 bases align to TRBD2. This CDR3 contains 14 residues. Germline CDR1 SGHNT, CDR2 YYREEE (reference sequence). The chain's CDR3 is CASRLGREYNEQFF. The CDR3 region has the DNA TGTGCCAGCAGGTTGGGGCGGGAGTACAATGAGCAGTTCTTC.

The chain uses TRBV2 and TRBJ2-7; TRBD1 matches 7 bases. Germline V lookup: CDR1 SNHLY, CDR2 FYNNEI. V lost 6 bases and J lost 0; bases outside the gene matches: 2. The CDR3 runs to 13 residues. CDR3 loop: CASRGQSSYEQYF. The CDR3 nucleotides are TGTGCCAGCAGGGGACAGAGCTCCTACGAGCAGTACTTC.

The rearrangement joins TRBV25-1 to TRBJ2-3; a possible D gene is TRBD2 (6 bases). CDR1 and CDR2 from the germline V gene are MGHDK and SYGVNS. V lost 4 bases, J lost 1 base, and 18 bases lay in between. The CDR3 runs to 17 residues. The CDR3 loop reads CASSAEVTSRRTDTQYF. CDR3 sequence (DNA): TGTGCCAGCAGTGCTGAGGTCACTAGCAGACGCACAGATACGCAGTATTTT. Using reference TRBV25-1 and TRBJ2-3 for the parts outside the CDR3, the full variable domain is EADIYQTPRYLVIGTGKKITLECSQTMGHDKMYWYQQDPGMELHLIHYSYGVNSTEKGDLSSESTVSRIRTEHFPLTLESARPSHTSQYLCASSAEVTSRRTDTQYFGPGTRLTVL.

The rearrangement uses TRBV28 and TRBJ2-5; 8 bases map to TRBD1. In germline, CDR1 is MDHEN, CDR2 SYDVKM. Losses at the gene ends were 3 bases for V and 5 bases for J; bases not matched to a gene: 8. The CDR3 spans 15 residues. CDR3 sequence reads: CASSFGQGVVETQYF. CDR3 DNA: TGTGCCAGCAGTTTTGGACAGGGTGTTGTGGAGACCCAGTACTTC.

The V call is TRBV11-3, the J call TRBJ2-1; 8 bases agree with TRBD2. The CDR3 contains 17 residues. Germline CDR1 SGHNT, CDR2 YENEEA. The J segment lost 2 bases and the V segment lost 4 bases, leaving 10 bases of the junction unmatched. This CDR3 reads CASSSSGRSGTYNEQFF. CDR3 in DNA: TGTGCCAGCAGCTCCTCCGGTCGTAGCGGGACCTACAATGAGCAGTTCTTC.

The V gene is TRBV6-5, the J gene TRBJ2-7; 9 bases line up with TRBD1. V gave up 7 bases and J gave up 6 bases; unmatched junction bases: 4. CDR1 is MNHEY, CDR2 SVGAGI, per germline. This CDR3 spans 12 amino acids. CDR3 in DNA: TGTGCCAGCACCAGGACAGGGGTCGAGCAGTACTTC. Its translation is CASTRTGVEQYF.

The gene calls are TRBV28 and TRBJ2-3, with 11 positions matching TRBD1. This CDR3 is 17 amino acids long. Germline-derived CDR1 and CDR2 are MDHEN and SYDVKM. The V segment lost 7 bases and the J segment 2 bases; nucleotides outside the gene matches: 11. CDR3 DNA sequence: TGTGCCAGCACTCGCGGACAGGGGGCGGGGTTCACAGATACGCAGTATTTT. Translated: CASTRGQGAGFTDTQYF.

The rearrangement joins TRBV11-3 to TRBJ2-2; 12 bases map to TRBD1. The ends lost 0 bases at V and 2 bases at J; junction bases unmatched: 1. CDR3 length: 17 residues. Germline lookup yields CDR1 SGHNT and CDR2 YENEEA. The CDR3 nucleotides are TGTGCCAGCAGCTTAGATGGGACAGGGGGCAACACCGGGGAGCTGTTTTTT. Protein sequence: CASSLDGTGGNTGELFF.

CDR3 nucleotide sequence: TGTGCCAGCAGCGTAGGGCGGGCCTCCTCTGGGGCCAACGTCCTGACTTTC. This encodes CASSVGRASSGANVLTF. This chain connects TRBV9 to TRBJ2-6; maybe TRBD2 (5 bases). V gave up 0 bases and J gave up 0 bases, with 10 bases separating them. The length of the CDR3 is 17 residues. Germline CDR1 and CDR2: SGDLS and YYNGEE.

The chain is built from TRBV27 and TRBJ2-3; 10 bases line up with TRBD1. The junction had 5 bases not matched to a gene; V was cut back by 8 bases and J by 0 bases. The length of the CDR3 is 15 residues. The germline V gene has CDR1 MNHEY and CDR2 SMNVEV (reference sequence). The CDR3 sequence: CASGDRGSSTDTQYF. The CDR3 DNA is TGTGCCAGCGGGGACAGGGGTTCTAGCACAGATACGCAGTATTTT.

The rearrangement links TRBV5-1 to TRBJ2-7; 10 nucleotides line up with TRBD1. The CDR3 is 14 residues long. Germline trimming cut 4 bases from V and 6 bases from J; bases unmatched to any gene: 7. CDR1 is SGHRS, CDR2 YFSETQ, per germline. The CDR3 reads CASSHNRDRGEQYF. DNA of the CDR3: TGCGCCAGCAGCCACAACCGGGACAGGGGCGAGCAGTACTTC.

V gene TRBV5-1 combines with J gene TRBJ2-7, with 9 nucleotides matching TRBD1. Germline assignment: CDR1 SGHRS and CDR2 YFSETQ. The CDR3 is made up of 13 amino acids. After removal of 7 bases from V and 7 bases from J, the junction contained 9 bases not matched to a gene. This chain's CDR3 is CASQSTGGDEQYF. DNA for the CDR3: TGCGCCAGCCAGAGCACAGGGGGCGATGAGCAGTACTTC. The complete variable domain, with remaining parts taken from reference TRBV5-1 and TRBJ2-7, reads KAGVTQTPRYLIKTRGQQVTLSCSPISGHRSVSWYQQTPGQGLQFLFEYFSETQRNKGNFPGRFSGRQFSNSRSEMNVSTLELGDSALYLCASQSTGGDEQYFGPGTRLTVT.

V and J are TRBV7-3 and TRBJ2-1; 11 positions agree with TRBD2. V lost 4 bases to trimming and J lost 6 bases; unmatched junction nucleotides: 11. Germline V gene data show CDR1 as SGHTA and CDR2 as FQGTGA. CDR3 size: 17 residues. The CDR3 DNA is TGTGCCAGCAGCTCCGCACCAACTAGCGGGAGTGCCAATGAGCAGTTCTTC. It codes for CASSSAPTSGSANEQFF. Full variable domain (remainder filled in from reference TRBV7-3 and TRBJ2-1): GAGVSQTPSNKVTEKGKYVELRCDPISGHTALYWYRQSLGQGPEFLIYFQGTGAADDSGLPNDRFFAVRPEGSVSTLKIQRTERGDSAVYLCASSSAPTSGSANEQFFGPGTRLTVL.

This clone was counted between two and nine times. The genes are TRBV11-2 and TRBJ1-2; D gene unclear. This CDR3 spans 14 amino acids. Germline V CDR1 and CDR2: SGHAT, FQNNGV. The germline V and J ends were trimmed by 4 bases and 3 bases, with 12 bases remaining between them. In DNA form, the CDR3 reads TGTGCCAGCAGCTCTTCCGGACTGGACTATGGCTACACCTTC. Amino acid sequence: CASSSSGLDYGYTF.

The V call is TRBV3-1 (or the pseudogene TRBV3-2), the J call TRBJ2-2; 8 nucleotides line up with TRBD2. The CDR3 is 15 amino acids. Germline CDR1 is LGHDT and CDR2 is YNNKEL (reference sequence). V dropped 4 bases and J dropped 4; count of bases not matched to a gene: 5. CDR3 nucleotides: TGTGCCAGCAGCCGGACTAGCACAAGCACCGGGGAGCTGTTTTTT. Its protein is CASSRTSTSTGELFF.

The V call is TRBV5-1, the J call TRBJ2-3; TRBD1 matches 10 bases. CDR1 and CDR2 from the germline V gene are SGHRS and YFSETQ. The CDR3 runs to 16 residues. V was pared by 4 bases and J by 4 bases, with 9 bases of the junction left unmatched. The DNA of the CDR3 is TGCGCCAGCAGCCCGGGGACAGGGGTTTCTCCAGATACGCAGTATTTT. This codes for CASSPGTGVSPDTQYF.

The V call is TRBV5-3, the J call TRBJ1-5; D ambiguous. TRBV5-3 is noted as an ORF with a role that remains uncertain. The CDR3 spans 13 residues. Trimming pared 1 base from V and 0 bases from J, leaving 2 bases between. The CDR3 loop reads CARSLYSNQPQHF. In DNA form, the CDR3 reads TGTGCCAGAAGCTTGTATAGCAATCAGCCCCAGCATTTT.

Only one count was recorded for this clone. The J gene is TRBJ1-3, the V gene TRBV12-5; the match to TRBD1 covers 10 bases. After removal of 0 bases from V and 6 bases from J, the junction contained 17 bases not matched to a gene. The V gene's germline CDR1 is LGHNT and CDR2 FRNRAP. The CDR3 is 20 amino acids. The CDR3 here is CASGLVTGQGRPPTVNTIYF. DNA for the CDR3: TGTGCTAGTGGTTTGGTCACGGGACAGGGGCGCCCGCCAACTGTAAACACCATATATTTT.

V is TRBV9 and J is TRBJ2-7; 11 bases line up with TRBD1. Germline trimming cut 5 bases from V and 4 bases from J; bases unmatched to any gene: 8. CDR1 is SGDLS, CDR2 YYNGEE, per germline. The CDR3 is 15 amino acids. The CDR3 bases are TGTGCCAGCAGTTATGCCGGGACAGGGGGTTACGAGCAGTACTTC. This codes for CASSYAGTGGYEQYF.

The J gene is TRBJ2-7, the V gene TRBV7-9; D may be TRBD1 (5 bases). Trimming removed 6 bases at V and 7 bases at J, with 19 bases between. The CDR3 is made up of 14 amino acids. CDR1 and CDR2 (germline): SEHNR, FQNEAQ (reference sequence). The DNA of the CDR3 is TGTGCCAGCAGAACGACAGCCGCCGATGGGGAGCAGTACTTC. This sequence encodes CASRTTAADGEQYF.

The J gene is TRBJ1-1, the V gene TRBV13; D is undetermined. V was clipped by 4 bases and J by 5 bases, with 17 bases between them. Germline CDR1 reads PRHDT; CDR2 reads FYEKMQ (reference sequence). The CDR3 runs 15 residues. The CDR3 loop reads CASSSRLSRETEAFF. For the CDR3, the DNA is TGTGCCAGCAGCTCCAGACTCTCAAGAGAGACTGAAGCTTTCTTT.

The chain couples TRBV27 to TRBJ2-1; 10 bases line up with TRBD2. Per the germline V gene, CDR1 is MNHEY and CDR2 is SMNVEV (reference sequence). There are 15 residues in the CDR3. V trimming: 4 bases; J trimming: 2 bases; junction bases outside the gene matches: 2. The CDR3: CASSSGLAAYNEQFF. CDR3 in DNA: TGTGCCAGCAGTTCCGGACTAGCGGCCTACAATGAGCAGTTCTTC.